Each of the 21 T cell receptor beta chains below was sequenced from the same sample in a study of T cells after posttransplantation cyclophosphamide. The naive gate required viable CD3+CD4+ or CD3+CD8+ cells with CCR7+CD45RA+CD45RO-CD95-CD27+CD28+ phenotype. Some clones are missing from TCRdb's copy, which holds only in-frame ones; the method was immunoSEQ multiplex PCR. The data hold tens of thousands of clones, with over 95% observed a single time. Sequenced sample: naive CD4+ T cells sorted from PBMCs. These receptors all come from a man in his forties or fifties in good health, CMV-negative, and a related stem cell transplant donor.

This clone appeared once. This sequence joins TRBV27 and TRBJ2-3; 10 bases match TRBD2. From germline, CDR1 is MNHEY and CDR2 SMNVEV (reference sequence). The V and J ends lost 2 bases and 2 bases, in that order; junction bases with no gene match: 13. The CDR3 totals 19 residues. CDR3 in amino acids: CASSLKSASGSWATDTQYF. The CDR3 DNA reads TGTGCCAGCAGTTTAAAGAGCGCTAGCGGGAGTTGGGCCACAGATACGCAGTATTTT.

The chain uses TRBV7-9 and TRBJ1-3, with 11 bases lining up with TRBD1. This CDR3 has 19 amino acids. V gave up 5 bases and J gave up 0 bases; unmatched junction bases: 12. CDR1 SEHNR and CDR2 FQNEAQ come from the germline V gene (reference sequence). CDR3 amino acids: CASSLGTGGFRVSGNTIYF. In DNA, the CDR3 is TGTGCCAGCAGCCTCGGGACAGGGGGGTTTCGCGTCTCTGGAAACACCATATATTTT.

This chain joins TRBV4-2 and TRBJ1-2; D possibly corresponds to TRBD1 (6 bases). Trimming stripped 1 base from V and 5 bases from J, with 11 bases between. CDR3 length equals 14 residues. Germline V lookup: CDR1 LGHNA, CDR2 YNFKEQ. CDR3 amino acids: CASSQAQGQYGYTF. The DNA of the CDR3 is TGTGCCAGCAGCCAAGCGCAGGGGCAATATGGCTACACCTTC.

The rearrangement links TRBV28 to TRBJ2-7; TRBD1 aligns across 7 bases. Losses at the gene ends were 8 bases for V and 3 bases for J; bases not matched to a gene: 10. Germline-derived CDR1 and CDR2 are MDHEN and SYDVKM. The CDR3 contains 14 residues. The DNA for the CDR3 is TGTGCCAGCGGACCCCCGGGACAGATCTACGAGCAGTACTTC. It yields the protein CASGPPGQIYEQYF.

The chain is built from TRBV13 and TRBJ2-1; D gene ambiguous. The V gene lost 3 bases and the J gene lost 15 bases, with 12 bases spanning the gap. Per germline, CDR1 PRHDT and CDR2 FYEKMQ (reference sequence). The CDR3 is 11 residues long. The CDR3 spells CASSFGNSLFF. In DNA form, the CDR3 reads TGTGCCAGCAGCTTTGGTAATAGCCTGTTCTTC.

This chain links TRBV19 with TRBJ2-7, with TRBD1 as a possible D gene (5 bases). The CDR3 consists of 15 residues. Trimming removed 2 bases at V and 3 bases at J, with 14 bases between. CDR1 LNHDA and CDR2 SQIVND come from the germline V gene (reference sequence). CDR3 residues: CASSITQGTGYEQYF. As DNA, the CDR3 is TGTGCCAGTAGTATAACGCAGGGAACGGGCTACGAGCAGTACTTC.

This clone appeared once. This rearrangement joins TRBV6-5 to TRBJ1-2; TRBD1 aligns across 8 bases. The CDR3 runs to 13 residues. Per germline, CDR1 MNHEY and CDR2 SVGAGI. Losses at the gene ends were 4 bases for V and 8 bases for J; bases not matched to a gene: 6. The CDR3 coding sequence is TGTGCCAGCAGTTCCCAGGGGGCGCGGGGCTACACCTTC. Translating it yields CASSSQGARGYTF.

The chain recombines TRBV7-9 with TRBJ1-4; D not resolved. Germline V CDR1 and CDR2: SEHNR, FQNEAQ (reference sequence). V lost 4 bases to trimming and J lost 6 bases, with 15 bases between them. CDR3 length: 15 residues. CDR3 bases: TGTGCCAGCAGCTCATACAGACGGAGGGATGAAAAACTGTTTTTT. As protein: CASSSYRRRDEKLFF.

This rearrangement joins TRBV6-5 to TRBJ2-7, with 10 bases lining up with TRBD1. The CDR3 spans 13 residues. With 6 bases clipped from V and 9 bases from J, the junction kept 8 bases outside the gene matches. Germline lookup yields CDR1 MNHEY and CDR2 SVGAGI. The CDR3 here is CASSPFGQGVQYF. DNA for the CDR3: TGTGCCAGCAGCCCCTTCGGACAGGGGGTGCAGTACTTC.

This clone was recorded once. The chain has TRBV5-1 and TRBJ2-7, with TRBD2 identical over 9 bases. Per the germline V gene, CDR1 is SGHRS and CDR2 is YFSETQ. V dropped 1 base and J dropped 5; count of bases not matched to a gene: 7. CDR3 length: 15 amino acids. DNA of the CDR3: TGCGCCAGCAGCTTGTCTAGCGGGAATATCAACGAGCAGTACTTC. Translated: CASSLSSGNINEQYF.

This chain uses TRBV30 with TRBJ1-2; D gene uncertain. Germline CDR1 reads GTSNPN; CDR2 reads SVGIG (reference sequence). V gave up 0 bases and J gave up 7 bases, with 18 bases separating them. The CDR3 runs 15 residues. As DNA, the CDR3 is TGTGCCTGGAGTGTACGAGAGGGCCGCGCTGGTGGCTACACCTTC. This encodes CAWSVREGRAGGYTF.

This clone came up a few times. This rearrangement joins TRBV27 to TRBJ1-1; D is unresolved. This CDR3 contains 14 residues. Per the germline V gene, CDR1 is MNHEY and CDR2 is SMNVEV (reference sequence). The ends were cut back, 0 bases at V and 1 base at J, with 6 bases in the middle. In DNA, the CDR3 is TGTGCCAGCAGTTTATCCTCAGAGAACACTGAAGCTTTCTTT. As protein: CASSLSSENTEAFF.

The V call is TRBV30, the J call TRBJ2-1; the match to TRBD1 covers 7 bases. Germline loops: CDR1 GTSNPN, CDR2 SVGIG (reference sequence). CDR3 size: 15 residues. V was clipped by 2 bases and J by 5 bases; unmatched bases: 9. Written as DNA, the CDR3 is TGTGCCTGGAGTCCACACAGGGGATATGACAATGAGCAGTTCTTC. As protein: CAWSPHRGYDNEQFF.

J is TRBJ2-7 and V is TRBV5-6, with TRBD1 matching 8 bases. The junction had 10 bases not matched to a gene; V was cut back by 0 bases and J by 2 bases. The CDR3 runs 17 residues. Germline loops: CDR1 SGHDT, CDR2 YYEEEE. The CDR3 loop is CASSLAVSWDRPYEQYF. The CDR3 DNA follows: TGTGCCAGCAGCTTGGCCGTCTCATGGGACAGGCCCTACGAGCAGTACTTC.

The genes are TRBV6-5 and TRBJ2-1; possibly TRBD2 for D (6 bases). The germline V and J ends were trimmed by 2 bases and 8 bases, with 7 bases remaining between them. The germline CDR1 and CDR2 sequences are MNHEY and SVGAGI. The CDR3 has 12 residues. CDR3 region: CASSYGGDEQFF. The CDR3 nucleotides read TGTGCCAGCAGTTACGGCGGGGATGAGCAGTTCTTC.

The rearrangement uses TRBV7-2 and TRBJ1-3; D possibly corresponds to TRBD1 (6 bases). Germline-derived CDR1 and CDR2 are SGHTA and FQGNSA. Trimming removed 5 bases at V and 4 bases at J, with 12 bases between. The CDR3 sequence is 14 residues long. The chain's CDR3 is CASSTQGGGNTIYF. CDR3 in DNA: TGTGCCAGCAGCACACAGGGTGGCGGAAACACCATATATTTT.

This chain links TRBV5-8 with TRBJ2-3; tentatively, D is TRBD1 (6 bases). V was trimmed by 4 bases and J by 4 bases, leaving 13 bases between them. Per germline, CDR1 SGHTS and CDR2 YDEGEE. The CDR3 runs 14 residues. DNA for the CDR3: TGTGCCAGCAGCCTACGACAGGTTCCAGATACGCAGTATTTT. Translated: CASSLRQVPDTQYF.

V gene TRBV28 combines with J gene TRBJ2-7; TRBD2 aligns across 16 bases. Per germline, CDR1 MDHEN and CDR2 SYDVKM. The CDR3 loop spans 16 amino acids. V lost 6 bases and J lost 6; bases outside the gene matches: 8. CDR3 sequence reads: CASRMGLAGGPREQYF. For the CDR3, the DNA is TGTGCCAGCAGAATGGGACTAGCGGGAGGGCCTCGCGAGCAGTACTTC.

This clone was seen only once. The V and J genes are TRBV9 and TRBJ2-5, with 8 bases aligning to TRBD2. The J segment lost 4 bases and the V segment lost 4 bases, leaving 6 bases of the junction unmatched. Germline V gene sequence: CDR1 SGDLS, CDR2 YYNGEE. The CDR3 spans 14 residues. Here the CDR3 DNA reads TGTGCCAGCAGCTCGCGGACTAGCCCAGAGACCCAGTACTTC. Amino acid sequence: CASSSRTSPETQYF.

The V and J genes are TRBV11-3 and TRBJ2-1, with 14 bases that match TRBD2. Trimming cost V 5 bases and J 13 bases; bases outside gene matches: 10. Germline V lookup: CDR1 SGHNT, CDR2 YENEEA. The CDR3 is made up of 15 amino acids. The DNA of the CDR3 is TGTGCCAGCAGCGCAACGGGACTAGCGGGAGAGGTTCAGTTCTTC. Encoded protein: CASSATGLAGEVQFF. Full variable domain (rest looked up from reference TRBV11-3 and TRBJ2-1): EAGVVQSPRYKIIEKKQPVAFWCNPISGHNTLYWYLQNLGQGPELLIRYENEEAVDDSQLPKDRFSAERLKGVDSTLKIQPAELGDSAVYLCASSATGLAGEVQFFGPGTRLTVL.

The CDR3 sequence: CASSPRTGTSFNYGYTF. CDR3 bases: TGTGCCAGCTCGCCTAGGACAGGGACCTCTTTCAACTATGGCTACACCTTC. The V and J genes are TRBV18 and TRBJ1-2; 8 bases are shared with TRBD1. Losses at the gene ends were 6 bases for V and 2 bases for J; bases not matched to a gene: 14. Germline V gene data show CDR1 as KGHSH and CDR2 as LQKENI. The CDR3 has 17 residues.